The rows below give T cell receptor beta chains drawn from one sample of a study of radiotherapy plus CTLA-4 blockade in lung cancer. The protocol was immunoSEQ multiplex PCR, while the TCRdb copy is restricted to in-frame clones and leaves out a portion. The table includes about 59,000 clones, approximately 68% detected once. The sequencing used peripheral blood, collected from a patient treated with radiotherapy plus ipilimumab. These receptor sequences come from a human donor with non-small cell lung cancer whose response to radiotherapy plus ipilimumab could not be evaluated. The CDR3 runs from the conserved cysteine through the conserved F or W. Each record gives: D gene, J gene, V gene, clone size, CDR3 protein, CDR3 DNA. The D gene is left open where the match is weak. Where a row states a size, it is once, few, many or the class of an expanded clone; other rows omit it.

. | TRBJ1-5 | TRBV5-1 | . | CASSPGESNQPQHF | TGCGCCAGCAGCCCCGGGGAAAGCAATCAGCCCCAGCATTTT
TRBD1 | TRBJ2-7 | TRBV29-1 | . | CSVGRSGTGVGQYF | TGCAGCGTTGGCAGATCCGGGACAGGGGTCGGGCAGTACTTC
. | TRBJ2-3 | TRBV5-1 | . | CASSLGGGSTDTQYF | TGCGCCAGCAGCTTGGGAGGCGGGAGCACAGATACGCAGTATTTT
TRBD1 | TRBJ1-1 | TRBV10-1 | . | CANESQGAPPPGGIAFF | TGCGCCAACGAATCTCAGGGGGCACCCCCACCCGGAGGTATAGCTTTCTTT
TRBD1 | TRBJ1-2 | TRBV7-2 | . | CASSLYGQGENGYTF | TGTGCCAGCAGCTTATACGGACAGGGGGAAAATGGCTACACCTTC
TRBD2 | TRBJ2-7 | TRBV6-4 | . | CASSYSRSGRIYEQYF | TGTGCCAGCAGTTACTCGAGGAGCGGGAGAATTTACGAGCAGTACTTC
TRBD1 | TRBJ2-7 | TRBV7-2 | . | CASSSKDPGQGYEQYF | TGTGCCAGCAGCTCCAAAGACCCGGGACAGGGATACGAGCAGTACTTC
TRBD2 | TRBJ2-3 | TRBV6-1 | . | CASSATSGGAGGDTQYF | TGTGCCAGCAGTGCGACTAGCGGGGGGGCCGGGGGAGATACGCAGTATTTT
TRBD1 | TRBJ1-1 | TRBV27 | once | CASSFGTGEAEAFF | TGTGCCAGCAGTTTTGGGACAGGGGAGGCTGAAGCTTTCTTT
. | TRBJ1-2 | TRBV5-1 | . | CASSRGGPTGKNYGYTF | TGCGCCAGCAGCCGGGGGGGGCCCACAGGGAAAAACTATGGCTACACCTTC